This T cell receptor (beta chain) came from a study of CD8+ T cells in alopecia areata. This clone appeared a few times. The antigen remains unidentified. Trimming took 6 bases from V and 5 from J, leaving 17 bases between them. The CDR3 runs to 14 residues. Per germline, CDR1 MNHEY and CDR2 SVGAGI. The treatment was: oral pan-JAK inhibitor, 5-10 mg twice daily. Sorted populations comprised CD4+ and CD8+ T cells obtained from PBMCs. Study-wide results and limits: Only one nonresponder was present, which leaves the link between baseline CD8+ expansion and response uncertain. Normal skin contains resident alphabeta T cells, and these are also sequenced in scalp samples.

The sequencing template was cDNA reverse transcribed from extracted RNA. TCRdb's table, derived via immunoSEQ multiplex PCR, lists solely in-frame clones and lacks some. This table has about 290,000 clones, roughly 50% appearing once. The genes are TRBV6-5 and TRBJ2-7; perhaps TRBD1 as D (5 bases). The sample consisted of CD4+ T cells sorted from blood, taken at week 24, from a patient treated with tofacitinib. The TCR originated in a human donor with alopecia areata. The CDR3 DNA sequence: TGTGCCAGCAGGGTGATCGGCAGGGTGCACGAGCAGTACTTC. It yields the protein CASRVIGRVHEQYF.